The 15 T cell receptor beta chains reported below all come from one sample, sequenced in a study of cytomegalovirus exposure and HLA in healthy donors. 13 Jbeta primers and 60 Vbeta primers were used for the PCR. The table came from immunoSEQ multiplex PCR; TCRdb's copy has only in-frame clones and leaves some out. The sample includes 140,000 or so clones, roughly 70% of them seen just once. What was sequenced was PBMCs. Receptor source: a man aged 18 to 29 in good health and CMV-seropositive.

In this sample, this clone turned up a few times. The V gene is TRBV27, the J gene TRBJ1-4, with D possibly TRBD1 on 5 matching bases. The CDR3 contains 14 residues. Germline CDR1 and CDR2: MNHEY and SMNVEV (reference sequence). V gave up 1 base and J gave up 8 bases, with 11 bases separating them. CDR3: CASSLWQGWEKLFF. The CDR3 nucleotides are TGTGCCAGCAGTTTATGGCAGGGATGGGAAAAACTGTTTTTT.

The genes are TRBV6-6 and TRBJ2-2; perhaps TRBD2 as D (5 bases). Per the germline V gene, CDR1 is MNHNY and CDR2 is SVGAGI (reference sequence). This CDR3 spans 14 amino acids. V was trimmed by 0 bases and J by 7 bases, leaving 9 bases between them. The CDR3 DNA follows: TGTGCCAGCAGTTACTCAGGAGAGGGCGGGGAGCTGTTTTTT. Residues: CASSYSGEGGELFF.

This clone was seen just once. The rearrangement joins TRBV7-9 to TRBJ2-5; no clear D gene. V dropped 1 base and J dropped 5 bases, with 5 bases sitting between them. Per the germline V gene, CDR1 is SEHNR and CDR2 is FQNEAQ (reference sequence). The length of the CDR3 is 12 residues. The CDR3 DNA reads TGTGCCAGCAGCTTAGTAGTGGAGACCCAGTACTTC. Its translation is CASSLVVETQYF.

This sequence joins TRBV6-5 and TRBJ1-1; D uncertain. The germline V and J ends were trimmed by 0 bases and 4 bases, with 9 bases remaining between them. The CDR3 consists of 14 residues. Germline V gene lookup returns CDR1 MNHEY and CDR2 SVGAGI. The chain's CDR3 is CASSYSRRGTEAFF. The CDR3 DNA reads TGTGCCAGCAGTTACTCGAGGCGCGGCACTGAAGCTTTCTTT.

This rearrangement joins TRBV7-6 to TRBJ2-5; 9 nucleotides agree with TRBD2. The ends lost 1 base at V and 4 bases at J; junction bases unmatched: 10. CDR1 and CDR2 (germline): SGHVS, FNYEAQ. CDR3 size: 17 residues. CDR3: CASSLGVASGNLETQYF. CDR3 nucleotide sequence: TGTGCCAGCAGCTTAGGGGTGGCTAGCGGGAATTTAGAGACCCAGTACTTC. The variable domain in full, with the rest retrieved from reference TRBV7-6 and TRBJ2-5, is GAGVSQSPRYKVTKRGQDVALRCDPISGHVSLYWYRQALGQGPEFLTYFNYEAQQDKSGLPNDRFSAERPEGSISTLTIQRTEQRDSAMYRCASSLGVASGNLETQYFGPGTRLLVL.

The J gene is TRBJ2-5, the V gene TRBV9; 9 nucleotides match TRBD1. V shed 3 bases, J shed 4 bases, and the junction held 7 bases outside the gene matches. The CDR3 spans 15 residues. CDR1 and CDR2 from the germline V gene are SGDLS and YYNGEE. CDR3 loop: CASSAYTTGGETQYF. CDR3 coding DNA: TGTGCCAGCAGCGCGTACACGACAGGGGGAGAGACCCAGTACTTC.

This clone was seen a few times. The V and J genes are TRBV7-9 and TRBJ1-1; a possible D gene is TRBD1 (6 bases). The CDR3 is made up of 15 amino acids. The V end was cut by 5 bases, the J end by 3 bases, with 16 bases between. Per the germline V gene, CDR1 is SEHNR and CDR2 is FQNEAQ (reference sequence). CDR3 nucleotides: TGTGCCAGCAGCCCACAGGGATGGATGGACACTGAAGCTTTCTTT. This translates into CASSPQGWMDTEAFF.

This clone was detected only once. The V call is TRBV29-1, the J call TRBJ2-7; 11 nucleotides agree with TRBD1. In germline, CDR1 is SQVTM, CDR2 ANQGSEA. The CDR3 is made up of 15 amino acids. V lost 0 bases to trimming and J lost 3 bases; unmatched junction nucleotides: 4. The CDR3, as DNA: TGCAGCGTTGAAGATAAAGGGACAGGGGGCTACGAGCAGTACTTC. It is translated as CSVEDKGTGGYEQYF.

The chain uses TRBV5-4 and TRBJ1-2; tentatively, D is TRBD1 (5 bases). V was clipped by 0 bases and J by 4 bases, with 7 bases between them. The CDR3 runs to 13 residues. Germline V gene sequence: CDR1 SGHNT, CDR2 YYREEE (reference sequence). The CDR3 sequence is CASSLGQFYGYTF. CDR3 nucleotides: TGTGCCAGCAGCTTGGGACAGTTCTATGGCTACACCTTC.

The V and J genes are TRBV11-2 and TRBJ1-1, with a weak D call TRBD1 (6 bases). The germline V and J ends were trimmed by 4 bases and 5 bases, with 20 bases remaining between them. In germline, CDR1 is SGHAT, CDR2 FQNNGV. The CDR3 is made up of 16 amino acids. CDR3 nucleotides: TGTGCCAGCAGCTCCCGGTGGGGGGGCGCGGGGACTGAAGCTTTCTTT. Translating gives CASSSRWGGAGTEAFF.

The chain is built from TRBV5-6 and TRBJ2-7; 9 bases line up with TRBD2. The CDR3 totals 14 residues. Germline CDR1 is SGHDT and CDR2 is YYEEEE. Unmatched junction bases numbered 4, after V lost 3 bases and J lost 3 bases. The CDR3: CASSSGLANYEQYF. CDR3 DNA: TGTGCCAGCAGCTCGGGACTAGCTAACTACGAGCAGTACTTC.

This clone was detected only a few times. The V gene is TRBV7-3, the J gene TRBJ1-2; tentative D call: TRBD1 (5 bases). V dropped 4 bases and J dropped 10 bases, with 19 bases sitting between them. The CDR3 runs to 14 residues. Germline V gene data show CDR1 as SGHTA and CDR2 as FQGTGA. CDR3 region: CASSSWQGGSDYTF. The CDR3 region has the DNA TGTGCCAGCAGCTCTTGGCAGGGCGGCAGTGACTACACCTTC.

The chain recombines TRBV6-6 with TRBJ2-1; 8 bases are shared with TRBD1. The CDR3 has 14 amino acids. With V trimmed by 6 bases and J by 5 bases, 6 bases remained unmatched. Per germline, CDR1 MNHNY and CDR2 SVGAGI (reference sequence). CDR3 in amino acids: CASRTPGQDNEQFF. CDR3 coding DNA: TGTGCCAGCAGGACACCGGGACAGGACAATGAGCAGTTCTTC.

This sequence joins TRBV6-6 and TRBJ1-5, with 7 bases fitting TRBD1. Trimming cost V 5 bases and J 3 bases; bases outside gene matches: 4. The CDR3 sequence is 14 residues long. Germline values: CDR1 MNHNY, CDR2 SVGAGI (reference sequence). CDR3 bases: TGTGCCAGCAGTCTTACAGGGGACAATCAGCCCCAGCATTTT. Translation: CASSLTGDNQPQHF.

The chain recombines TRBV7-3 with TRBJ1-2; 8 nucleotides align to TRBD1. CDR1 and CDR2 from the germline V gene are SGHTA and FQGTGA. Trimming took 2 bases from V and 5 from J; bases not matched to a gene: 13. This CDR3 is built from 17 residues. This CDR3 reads CASSLSTGTGGLYGYTF. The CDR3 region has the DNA TGTGCCAGCAGCTTATCAACCGGGACAGGAGGATTATATGGCTACACCTTC.